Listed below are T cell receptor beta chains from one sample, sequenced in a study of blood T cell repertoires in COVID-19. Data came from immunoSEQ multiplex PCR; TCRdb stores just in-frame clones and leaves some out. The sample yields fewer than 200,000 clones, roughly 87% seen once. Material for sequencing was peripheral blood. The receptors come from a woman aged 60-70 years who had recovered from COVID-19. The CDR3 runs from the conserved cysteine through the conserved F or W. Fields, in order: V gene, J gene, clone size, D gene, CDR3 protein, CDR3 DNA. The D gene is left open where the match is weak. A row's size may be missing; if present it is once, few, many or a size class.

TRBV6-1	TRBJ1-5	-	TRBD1	CASSELYDRVQPQHF	TGTGCCAGCAGTGAATTATACGACAGGGTTCAGCCCCAGCATTTT
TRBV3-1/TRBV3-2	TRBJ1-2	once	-	CASSQGQKRIYGYTF	TGTGCCAGCAGCCAAGGACAGAAACGGATCTATGGCTACACCTTC
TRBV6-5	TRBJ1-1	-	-	CASSYTESTEAFF	TGTGCCAGCAGTTACACGGAGAGCACTGAAGCTTTCTTT
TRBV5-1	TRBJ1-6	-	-	CASSLQANSDSPLHF	TGCGCCAGCAGTTTGCAGGCGAATTCGGATTCACCCCTCCACTTT
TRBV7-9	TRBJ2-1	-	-	CASSLGGPRFF	TGTGCCAGCAGCTTAGGGGGCCCCAGATTCTTC
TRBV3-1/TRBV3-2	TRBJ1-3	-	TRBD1	CASSQTGTGLDTIYF	TGTGCCAGCAGCCAGACCGGGACAGGGTTGGACACCATATATTTT
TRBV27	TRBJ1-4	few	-	CASRDRATNEKLFF	TGTGCCAGCAGGGACAGAGCAACTAATGAAAAACTGTTTTTT
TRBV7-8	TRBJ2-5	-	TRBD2	CASSLTGGPWETQYF	TGTGCCAGCAGCTTAACGGGGGGGCCGTGGGAGACCCAGTACTTC
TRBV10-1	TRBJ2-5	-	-	CASSRTVRETQYF	TGCGCCAGCAGTCGGACAGTCAGGGAGACCCAGTACTTC
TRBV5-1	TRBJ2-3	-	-	CASSTGGGNTDTQYF	TGCGCCAGCAGCACCGGAGGGGGCAACACAGATACGCAGTATTTT
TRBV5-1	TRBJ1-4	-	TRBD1	CASSLAGQDGEKLFF	TGCGCCAGCAGCTTGGCGGGACAGGATGGCGAAAAACTGTTTTTT
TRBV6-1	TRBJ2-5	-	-	CASSEGTGQTQYF	TGTGCCAGCAGTGAGGGTACAGGGCAGACCCAGTACTTC
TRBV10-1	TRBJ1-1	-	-	CASSDDPRGEAFF	TGCGCCAGCAGTGATGATCCCAGGGGTGAAGCTTTCTTT
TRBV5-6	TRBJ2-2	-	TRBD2	CASSDIAGTGELFF	TGTGCCAGCAGCGATATAGCGGGGACCGGGGAGCTGTTTTTT
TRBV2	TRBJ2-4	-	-	CASQGMMAKNIQYF	TGTGCCAGCCAGGGTATGATGGCCAAAAACATTCAGTACTTC
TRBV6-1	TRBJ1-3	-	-	CASSEVERNTIYF	TGTGCCAGCAGTGAAGTAGAGCGGAACACCATATATTTT
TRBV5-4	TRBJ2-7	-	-	CASSLVGSDRGYEQYF	TGTGCCAGCAGCTTGGTCGGTTCCGACCGCGGGTACGAGCAGTACTTC
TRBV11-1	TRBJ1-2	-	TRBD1	CASSPGTVGNYGYTF	TGTGCCAGCAGCCCGGGGACAGTGGGTAACTATGGCTACACCTTC
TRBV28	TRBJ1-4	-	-	CASSFPRYNEKLFF	TGTGCCAGCAGTTTCCCCAGGTATAATGAAAAACTGTTTTTT
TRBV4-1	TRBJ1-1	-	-	CASSLMWASTEAFF	TGCGCCAGCAGCCTAATGTGGGCGTCCACTGAAGCTTTCTTT
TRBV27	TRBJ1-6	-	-	CASSRSGSVGAHTPLHF	TGTGCCAGCAGCCGAAGCGGTTCGGTGGGGGCGCATACACCCCTCCACTTT
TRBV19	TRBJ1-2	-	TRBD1	CASSAQTGVPIGYTF	TGTGCCAGTAGTGCACAAACAGGGGTCCCAATTGGCTACACCTTC
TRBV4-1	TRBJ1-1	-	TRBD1	CASSRDRVSTEAFF	TGCGCCAGCAGTCGGGACAGGGTGAGCACTGAAGCTTTCTTT
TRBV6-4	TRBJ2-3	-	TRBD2	CASSEQRGSTDTQYF	TGTGCCAGCAGTGAACAGCGGGGGAGCACAGATACGCAGTATTTT
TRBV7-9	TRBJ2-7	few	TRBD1	CASSLEVDRVSDDNEQYF	TGTGCCAGCAGCTTAGAGGTTGACAGGGTGTCGGACGATAACGAGCAGTACTTC
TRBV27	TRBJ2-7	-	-	CASSFSDTYEQYF	TGTGCCAGCAGTTTCTCCGACACCTACGAGCAGTACTTC
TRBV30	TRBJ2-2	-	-	CAWTAAGPGELFF	TGTGCCTGGACAGCGGCCGGGCCCGGGGAGCTGTTTTTT
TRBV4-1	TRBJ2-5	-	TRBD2	CASSQDRMEGAAGGARETQYF	TGCGCCAGCAGCCAAGATAGGATGGAGGGGGCAGCGGGGGGTGCGAGAGAGACCCAGTACTTC
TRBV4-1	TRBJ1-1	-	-	CASSQETRDTEAFF	TGCGCCAGCAGCCAAGAAACTCGGGACACTGAAGCTTTCTTT
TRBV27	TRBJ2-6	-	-	CASSPPLGRASGANVLTF	TGTGCCAGCAGTCCACCTCTAGGCAGGGCCTCTGGGGCCAACGTCCTGACTTTC
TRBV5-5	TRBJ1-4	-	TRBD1	CASSYFQGAGEKLFF	TGTGCCAGCAGCTACTTTCAGGGGGCTGGGGAAAAACTGTTTTTT
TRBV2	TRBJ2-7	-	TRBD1	CASSRDRISYEQYF	TGTGCCAGCAGTCGGGACAGGATTTCCTACGAGCAGTACTTC
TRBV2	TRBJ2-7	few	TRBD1	CASRPGQHYEQYF	TGTGCCAGCAGACCGGGACAGCACTACGAGCAGTACTTC
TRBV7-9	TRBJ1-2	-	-	CASSLGQRSYGYTF	TGTGCCAGCAGCTTAGGACAGAGATCCTATGGCTACACCTTC
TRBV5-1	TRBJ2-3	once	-	CASSLEGGVGDTQYF	TGCGCCAGCAGCTTGGAAGGAGGGGTTGGCGATACGCAGTATTTT
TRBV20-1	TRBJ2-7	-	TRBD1	CSASSDRGLRINYEQYF	TGCAGTGCTAGTTCGGACAGGGGCTTGAGGATAAACTACGAGCAGTACTTC
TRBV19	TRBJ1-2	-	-	CASSIDRDYGYTF	TGTGCCAGTAGTATAGATCGCGACTATGGCTACACCTTC
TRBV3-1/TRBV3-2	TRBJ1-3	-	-	CASSQTGGGSGNTIYF	TGTGCCAGCAGCCAAACCGGAGGCGGGTCTGGAAACACCATATATTTT
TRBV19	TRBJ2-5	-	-	CASSIRQANQETQYF	TGTGCCAGTAGTATTCGACAGGCCAATCAAGAGACCCAGTACTTC
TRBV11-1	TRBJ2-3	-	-	CASSSIITDTQYF	TGTGCCAGCAGCTCTATAATTACAGATACGCAGTATTTT
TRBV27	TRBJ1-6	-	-	CASSPNMGPNSPLHF	TGTGCCAGCAGTCCAAATATGGGGCCCAATTCACCCCTCCACTTT
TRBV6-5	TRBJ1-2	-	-	CASISRVWGYTF	TGTGCCAGCATCTCGCGGGTGTGGGGCTACACCTTC
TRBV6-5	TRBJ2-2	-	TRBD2	CASGEASGNTGELFF	TGTGCCAGCGGGGAGGCTAGCGGGAACACCGGGGAGCTGTTTTTT
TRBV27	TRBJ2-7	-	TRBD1	CASSFSGQGSGEQYF	TGTGCCAGCAGTTTCTCCGGACAGGGTTCCGGCGAGCAGTACTTC
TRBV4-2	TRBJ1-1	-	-	CASSQESAFLREAFF	TGTGCCAGCAGCCAAGAAAGCGCTTTTCTCCGGGAAGCTTTCTTT
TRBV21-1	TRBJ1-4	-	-	CASSLRDIKRGKNFGKLFF	TGTGCCAGCAGCTTACGGGACATAAAGAGGGGGAAAAACTTCGGAAAACTGTTTTTT
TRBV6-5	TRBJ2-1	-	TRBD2	CASTSGGANYNEQFF	TGTGCCAGCACTAGCGGGGGGGCAAATTACAATGAGCAGTTCTTC
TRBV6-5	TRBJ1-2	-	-	CASSRAGNYGYTF	TGTGCCAGCAGTAGGGCAGGGAACTATGGCTACACCTTC
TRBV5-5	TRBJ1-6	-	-	CASSLEARVFSPLHF	TGTGCCAGCAGCTTGGAAGCCAGGGTCTTCTCACCCCTCCACTTT
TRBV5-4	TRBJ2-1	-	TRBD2	CASSLGGGIYNEQFF	TGTGCCAGCAGCTTGGGGGGGGGAATTTACAATGAGCAGTTCTTC
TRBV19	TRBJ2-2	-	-	CASSFGPHTGELFF	TGTGCCAGTAGCTTTGGCCCCCACACCGGGGAGCTGTTTTTT
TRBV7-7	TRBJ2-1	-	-	CASSLDASAYNEQFF	TGTGCCAGCAGCTTAGATGCTAGCGCTTACAATGAGCAGTTCTTC
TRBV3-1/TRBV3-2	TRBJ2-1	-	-	CASSQDIEQFF	TGTGCCAGCAGCCAAGATATTGAGCAGTTCTTC
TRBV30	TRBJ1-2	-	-	CAWSVRYGYTF	TGTGCCTGGAGTGTCCGCTATGGCTACACCTTC
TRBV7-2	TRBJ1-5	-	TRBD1	CASSSGTGGQPQHF	TGTGCCAGCAGCTCCGGGACAGGGGGCCAGCCCCAGCATTTT